This record covers a single T cell receptor (beta chain). Its antigen is not identified. The use of a sample-barcoded 5' primer and a J-beta primer mix characterized a second PCR of roughly 6 to 12 cycles. Every sample produced at least 2.5 million CDR3-containing paired-end reads. TCRdb reprocessed the 5' RACE reads via MiXCR and lists one record per CDR3 protein. The sample lists more than 1.4 million distinct CDR3 sequences; approximately 40% were seen once. The source of the sample is a study of blood T cells in healthy people across ages. Study-wide background: Every two T cells gave about one barcoded beta molecule via template switching. Study results and caveats: In long-lived donors, naive CD4+ cell counts and diversity exceeded those of aged donors. The study regarded diversity estimates from one million T cells as underestimates.

Trimming took 3 bases from V and 3 from J, leaving 13 bases between them. The CDR3 has 14 residues. The germline V gene has CDR1 SGHRS and CDR2 YFSETQ. The sequenced sample was blood. The receptor's source is a woman aged 18-29 years in good health. The V call is TRBV5-1, the J call TRBJ2-7; D gene ambiguous. The CDR3 region is CASSSKSQVYEQYF. CDR3 bases: TGCGCCAGCAGCTCCAAATCCCAAGTCTACGAGCAGTACTTC. The entire variable domain, with the rest obtained from reference TRBV5-1 and TRBJ2-7, is as follows: KAGVTQTPRYLIKTRGQQVTLSCSPISGHRSVSWYQQTPGQGLQFLFEYFSETQRNKGNFPGRFSGRQFSNSRSEMNVSTLELGDSALYLCASSSKSQVYEQYFGPGTRLTVT.